This entry is about one TCR beta chain. The antigen remains undetermined. One end of the junction is discordant with germline, which a read error may explain. This CDR3 has 14 residues. The germline CDR1 and CDR2 sequences are SGHDN and FVKESK. This specimen comes from a study of identical twins. Study-wide results and caveats: Invariant populations such as MAIT and iNKT cells could partly muddle zero-insertion analyses. Whereas memory repertoires showed no such difference, abundant cord blood beta clonotypes carried fewer insertions. Alpha sequences out of frame and shared by twins had excess low generation probability.

A universal primer site came from template switching; cDNA carried unique molecular identifiers. TCRdb reanalysed the 5' RACE reads using MiXCR and keeps one entry per CDR3 protein. The sample lists more than 1.5 million distinct CDR3 sequences; under 35% were seen once. This sequence joins TRBV14 and TRBJ2-5, with 10 bases identical to TRBD2. This TCR derives from a newborn girl in good health. The sample was cord blood. The CDR3 loop reads CASSRLAGQEIQYF. DNA for the CDR3: TGTGCCAGCAGCCGACTAGCGGGCCAAGAGATCCAGTACTTC. The full variable domain, completed using reference TRBV14 and TRBJ2-5, is EAGVTQFPSHSVIEKGQTVTLRCDPISGHDNLYWYRRVMGKEIKFLLHFVKESKQDESGMPNNRFLAERTGGTYSTLKVQPAELEDSGVYFCASSRLAGQEIQYFGPGTRLLVL.